Presented here are 32 T cell receptor beta chains from one specimen sequenced in a study of cytomegalovirus exposure and HLA in healthy donors. The study ran its PCR with 60 Vbeta and 13 Jbeta primers. The protocol was immunoSEQ multiplex PCR, while the TCRdb copy is restricted to in-frame clones and leaves out a portion. The sample has roughly 190,000 clones, 84% seen once. The source material was PBMCs. The receptors were sampled from a woman aged 45-65 years in good health and CMV-seropositive.

The J gene is TRBJ2-5, the V gene TRBV18; TRBD1 aligns across 7 bases. The DNA end lines up better with TRBJ2-7; the J call may be wrong. Germline loops: CDR1 KGHSH, CDR2 LQKENI. The length of the CDR3 is 14 residues. CDR3: CASSPSRGQNEQYF. CDR3 coding DNA: TGTGCCAGCTCACCATCTAGGGGGCAGAACGAGCAGTACTTC.

The chain recombines TRBV9 with TRBJ1-2; the match to TRBD1 covers 8 bases. Germline trimming cut 3 bases from V and 4 bases from J; bases unmatched to any gene: 14. The germline V gene has CDR1 SGDLS and CDR2 YYNGEE. This CDR3 comprises 17 residues. In nucleotides, the CDR3 is TGTGCCAGCAGCGATCCGGACAGGGCACTCCGTAGCTATGGCTACACCTTC. It specifies CASSDPDRALRSYGYTF.

This chain links TRBV7-3 with TRBJ2-5, with 8 bases matching TRBD1. Germline V gives CDR1 SGHTA, CDR2 FQGTGA. The CDR3 loop spans 15 amino acids. J lost 5 bases, V lost 1 base, and 6 bases had no gene match. The CDR3 is CASSLNGGQGETQYF. The CDR3 coding sequence is TGTGCCAGCAGCTTAAATGGTGGACAGGGCGAGACCCAGTACTTC.

V and J are TRBV2 and TRBJ1-4; TRBD1 agrees at 10 bases. V was pared by 1 base and J by 8 bases, with 4 bases of the junction left unmatched. The CDR3 sequence is 15 residues long. Germline V gives CDR1 SNHLY, CDR2 FYNNEI. The CDR3 is CASSEEGQGNEKLFF. The CDR3 bases are TGTGCCAGCAGTGAAGAGGGACAGGGGAACGAAAAACTGTTTTTT.

The chain carries TRBV4-3 and TRBJ1-1; the D gene is possibly TRBD1 (5 bases). V was trimmed by 1 base and J by 2 bases, leaving 11 bases between them. Germline V CDR1 and CDR2: LGHNA, YSLEER. This CDR3 region has 15 residues. Written as DNA, the CDR3 is TGCGCCAGCAGCCAAGTGACAGATTACAACACTGAAGCTTTCTTT. It translates to CASSQVTDYNTEAFF.

This clone was found once. The chain employs TRBV9 and TRBJ1-6; 7 positions match TRBD1. Germline V gives CDR1 SGDLS, CDR2 YYNGEE. CDR3 length: 15 amino acids. J gave up 3 bases and V 3 bases, and 3 bases lay outside the gene matches. CDR3 DNA sequence: TGTGCCAGCAGCGGACAGGGCGGCTATAATTCACCCCTCCACTTT. This sequence encodes CASSGQGGYNSPLHF.

The gene calls are TRBV6-6 and TRBJ2-3; 9 bases agree with TRBD1. CDR1 and CDR2 (germline): MNHNY, SVGAGI (reference sequence). With 0 bases clipped from V and 7 bases from J, the junction kept 2 bases outside the gene matches. The CDR3 spans 14 residues. The CDR3 DNA reads as TGTGCCAGCAGTTACTCAGGACAGGGGTATACGCAGTATTTT. Protein product: CASSYSGQGYTQYF.

This sequence joins TRBV7-2 and TRBJ2-1; 11 nucleotides agree with TRBD2. Germline V CDR1 and CDR2: SGHTA, FQGNSA. The CDR3 runs to 17 residues. The trim removed 1 base at V and 4 bases at J, leaving 6 bases unmatched. DNA of the CDR3: TGTGCCAGCAGCTTAGTTCTGCTAGCGGGGGGTTACAATGAGCAGTTCTTC. It codes for CASSLVLLAGGYNEQFF.

The genes are TRBV7-2 and TRBJ2-5; a possible D gene is TRBD1 (6 bases). Germline V gene data show CDR1 as SGHTA and CDR2 as FQGNSA. The ends were cut back, 5 bases at V and 11 bases at J, with 21 bases in the middle. The CDR3 runs 14 residues. Written as DNA, the CDR3 is TGTGCCAGCAGCCACCCAGGGGCCCACGGGGAGCAGTACTTC. It translates to CASSHPGAHGEQYF.

This sequence joins TRBV5-1 and TRBJ2-7, with 9 positions matching TRBD1. V lost 5 bases, J lost 3 bases, and 6 bases stayed unmatched. CDR1 is SGHRS, CDR2 YFSETQ, per germline. The CDR3 is 14 amino acids. CDR3: CASRFGTGSYEQYF. The CDR3 coding sequence is TGCGCCAGCAGGTTTGGGACAGGGAGCTACGAGCAGTACTTC.

The V gene is TRBV4-1, the J gene TRBJ1-4, with a weak D call TRBD1 (6 bases). The CDR3 covers 18 residues. Germline loops: CDR1 MGHRA, CDR2 YSYEKL. Deletions cut 3 bases from V and 0 bases from J, with 17 bases between. For the CDR3, the DNA is TGCGCCAGCAGCCATTATGTAACAGGGTCATCAACTAATGAAAAACTGTTTTTT. Amino acid sequence: CASSHYVTGSSTNEKLFF.

The rearrangement joins TRBV6-5 to TRBJ1-1; weak D call: TRBD1 (6 bases). Germline lookup yields CDR1 MNHEY and CDR2 SVGAGI. V lost 8 bases and J 3 bases, leaving 10 bases between the germline ends. This CDR3 has 12 residues. For the CDR3, the DNA is TGTGCCAGCCAGGACAGCTACACTGAAGCTTTCTTT. The encoded protein is CASQDSYTEAFF.

The chain couples TRBV7-2 to TRBJ1-1; 9 bases align to TRBD1. The CDR3 has 14 amino acids. The junction had 7 bases not matched to a gene; V was cut back by 10 bases and J by 1 base. CDR1 and CDR2 from the germline V gene are SGHTA and FQGNSA. The CDR3 DNA is TGTGCCACTTGGAAGACAGGGGGGAACACTGAAGCTTTCTTT. This codes for CATWKTGGNTEAFF.

This clone was seen a handful of times. The chain carries TRBV27 and TRBJ1-5; D might be TRBD1 (6 bases). Germline lookup yields CDR1 MNHEY and CDR2 SMNVEV (reference sequence). This CDR3 is 15 amino acids long. V lost 2 bases and J 5 bases, leaving 13 bases between the germline ends. CDR3 in amino acids: CASSLNRVGDQPQHF. The CDR3 DNA sequence: TGTGCCAGCAGTTTAAACAGGGTTGGCGATCAGCCCCAGCATTTT.

This clone is a singleton in its sample. This rearrangement joins TRBV9 to TRBJ2-7; tentative D call: TRBD1 (6 bases). There are 15 residues in the CDR3. V dropped 0 bases and J dropped 2 bases, with 12 bases sitting between them. Germline values: CDR1 SGDLS, CDR2 YYNGEE. As DNA, the CDR3 is TGTGCCAGCAGCGTAGGGACAGCGCCAACCTACGAGCAGTACTTC. Its translation: CASSVGTAPTYEQYF.

The chain has TRBV7-2 and TRBJ2-7, with 11 bases fitting TRBD1. Germline trimming cut 4 bases from V and 5 bases from J; bases unmatched to any gene: 1. The CDR3 consists of 13 residues. CDR1 and CDR2 from the germline V gene are SGHTA and FQGNSA. This CDR3 reads CASSWDRGDEQYF. The CDR3 DNA sequence: TGTGCCAGCAGCTGGGACAGGGGGGACGAGCAGTACTTC.

This clone was observed a handful of times. The DNA for the CDR3 is TGCGCCAGCAGCTACCAAAGTAGGGGTAACACTGAAGCTTTCTTT. This translates into CASSYQSRGNTEAFF. The rearrangement links TRBV5-1 to TRBJ1-1, with D tentatively TRBD1 (5 bases). V shed 3 bases and J shed 2 bases, with 14 bases lying between them. This CDR3 is built from 15 residues. Germline V gene data show CDR1 as SGHRS and CDR2 as YFSETQ.

The chain recombines TRBV6-5 with TRBJ2-3; D may be TRBD2 (7 bases). The V gene lost 6 bases and the J gene lost 1 base, with 14 bases spanning the gap. CDR3 length: 15 amino acids. From germline, CDR1 is MNHEY and CDR2 SVGAGI. CDR3 amino acids: CASRDGGAGTDTQYF. The CDR3 nucleotides read TGTGCCAGCAGGGATGGGGGGGCCGGCACAGATACGCAGTATTTT.

V is TRBV7-9 and J is TRBJ2-5; 11 bases are shared with TRBD1. CDR3 length: 17 residues. V lost 5 bases and J lost 0; bases outside the gene matches: 8. Per the germline V gene, CDR1 is SEHNR and CDR2 is FQNEAQ (reference sequence). CDR3 sequence reads: CASSPGQGAPYQETQYF. The CDR3 nucleotides are TGTGCCAGCAGCCCCGGACAGGGGGCACCTTACCAAGAGACCCAGTACTTC.

The gene calls are TRBV5-4 and TRBJ2-3; 7 bases are shared with TRBD2. The trim removed 4 bases at V and 3 bases at J, leaving 8 bases unmatched. CDR1 SGHNT and CDR2 YYREEE come from the germline V gene (reference sequence). The CDR3 contains 15 residues. The CDR3 region is CASSVEQLATDTQYF. In DNA form, the CDR3 reads TGTGCCAGCAGCGTCGAGCAACTAGCGACAGATACGCAGTATTTT.

This chain joins TRBV7-2 and TRBJ2-2; TRBD1 matches 8 bases. The CDR3 has 14 residues. Trimming at V came to 5 bases and at J to 6 bases, leaving 5 bases not matched to a gene. Per the germline V gene, CDR1 is SGHTA and CDR2 is FQGNSA. The CDR3 DNA reads TGTGCCAGCAGCCCGGACAGGGACTCCGGGGAGCTGTTTTTT. This sequence encodes CASSPDRDSGELFF. The entire variable domain, with the rest obtained from reference TRBV7-2 and TRBJ2-2, is as follows: GAGVSQSPSNKVTEKGKDVELRCDPISGHTALYWYRQSLGQGLEFLIYFQGNSAPDKSGLPSDRFSAERTGGSVSTLTIQRTQQEDSAVYLCASSPDRDSGELFFGEGSRLTVL.

The V call is TRBV18, the J call TRBJ2-5; 12 nucleotides line up with TRBD2. From germline, CDR1 is KGHSH and CDR2 LQKENI. V was clipped by 3 bases and J by 5 bases; unmatched bases: 7. The CDR3 length is 16 residues. The CDR3 region is CASSPSSGGAWETQYF. The CDR3, as DNA: TGTGCCAGCTCACCGTCTAGCGGGGGGGCCTGGGAGACCCAGTACTTC.

This chain links TRBV19 with TRBJ1-1, with D maybe TRBD1 (6 bases). The CDR3 runs 15 residues. V lost 5 bases and J lost 1, with 14 bases in between. The germline V gene has CDR1 LNHDA and CDR2 SQIVND (reference sequence). Here the CDR3 reads CASSWSGEGNTEAFF. The CDR3 DNA is TGTGCCAGTAGTTGGTCAGGGGAGGGGAACACTGAAGCTTTCTTT.

The chain carries TRBV5-5 and TRBJ1-2; TRBD1 matches 9 bases. Germline CDR1 SGHKS, CDR2 YYEKEE (reference sequence). CDR3 length equals 19 residues. V lost 0 bases to trimming and J lost 7 bases; unmatched junction nucleotides: 19. The CDR3 loop reads CASSLALSKGGQGVFGYTF. The CDR3 coding sequence is TGTGCCAGCAGCTTGGCCCTATCGAAAGGGGGACAGGGAGTTTTTGGCTACACCTTC.

The chain couples TRBV5-6 to TRBJ1-6; unclear D gene. The CDR3 is 14 amino acids. Germline CDR1 reads SGHDT; CDR2 reads YYEEEE. V lost 0 bases and J lost 6, with 7 bases in between. In DNA, the CDR3 is TGTGCCAGCAGCTTGGGGAACAGTAATTCACCCCTCCACTTT. Translation: CASSLGNSNSPLHF.

V usage is TRBV9 and J usage is TRBJ2-5; TRBD1 matches 9 bases. The closer fit of TRBJ2-7 to the DNA end suggests the J call may be wrong. The CDR3 extends over 15 amino acids. Germline V gives CDR1 SGDLS, CDR2 YYNGEE. Written as DNA, the CDR3 is TGTGCCAGCAGCGTAGGGACAGGGGACAGGTACGAGCAGTACTTC. This encodes CASSVGTGDRYEQYF.

The CDR3 protein is CASSFGTGSTGELFF. CDR3 coding DNA: TGTGCCAGCAGCTTCGGGACAGGGAGTACCGGGGAGCTGTTTTTT. V is TRBV5-4 and J is TRBJ2-2; 9 nucleotides align to TRBD1. The CDR3 runs 15 residues. With V trimmed by 2 bases and J by 5 bases, 4 bases remained unmatched. CDR1 is SGHNT and CDR2 is YYREEE in the germline V gene (reference sequence).

The J gene is TRBJ2-7, the V gene TRBV10-3, with 8 bases lining up with TRBD1. Germline CDR1 reads ENHRY; CDR2 reads SYGVKD. CDR3 length: 15 amino acids. V gave up 4 bases and J gave up 2 bases; unmatched junction bases: 7. The CDR3 reads CAISAPGTGAYEQYF. CDR3 DNA: TGTGCCATCAGTGCCCCCGGGACAGGAGCCTACGAGCAGTACTTC.

Only one count was recorded for this clone. The V call is TRBV2, the J call TRBJ2-7; 12 bases match TRBD1. The J segment lost 7 bases and the V segment lost 8 bases, leaving 6 bases of the junction unmatched. The CDR3 is made up of 13 amino acids. CDR1 and CDR2 from the germline V gene are SNHLY and FYNNEI. The CDR3 loop is CASGDRGLGEQYF. For the CDR3, the DNA is TGTGCCAGCGGGGACAGGGGGCTAGGGGAGCAGTACTTC.

The V gene is TRBV6-4, the J gene TRBJ2-7, with TRBD1 matching over 7 bases. CDR1 is MRHNA, CDR2 SNTAGT, per germline. Germline trimming cut 2 bases from V and 1 base from J; bases unmatched to any gene: 8. The CDR3 is 16 amino acids. DNA of the CDR3: TGTGCCAGCAGTGACCCAAGGGACAGCCGATCCTACGAGCAGTACTTC. Encoded protein: CASSDPRDSRSYEQYF.

The J gene is TRBJ2-1, the V gene TRBV5-6, with TRBD2 identical over 7 bases. The CDR3 contains 15 residues. In germline, CDR1 is SGHDT, CDR2 YYEEEE. J was trimmed by 2 bases and V by 4 bases; bases with no gene match: 6. CDR3 region: CASSPLGGAYNEQFF. The CDR3 DNA is TGTGCCAGCAGCCCGTTGGGGGGGGCCTACAATGAGCAGTTCTTC.

This rearrangement joins TRBV2 to TRBJ2-4; no firm D call. There are 11 residues in the CDR3. Germline values: CDR1 SNHLY, CDR2 FYNNEI. V lost 10 bases, J lost 6 bases, and 10 bases lay in between. As DNA, the CDR3 is TGTGCCACTGGGCTGGGAAACATTCAGTACTTC. Translated, it gives CATGLGNIQYF.